This TCR beta chain derives from a study of response to subunit inactivated influenza vaccine. Overall study results and limits: Each seasonal flu vaccination may recruit only limited new T cells, authors suggested.

TCRdb called the RT-PCR reads again in MiXCR, with one record for every CDR3 protein. The repertoire holds about 700,000 distinct CDR3 sequences, around 14% seen once, with 5.5% to 8% in the top ten. This clonotype has a handful of counts. Its antigen is not known. The CDR3 has 15 residues. Germline V gives CDR1 LGHNA, CDR2 YNFKEQ. V was trimmed by 0 bases and J by 2 bases, leaving 8 bases between them. Sequences were derived from PBMCs from blood, sampled around two weeks before vaccination. This receptor was taken from a man in his fifties or sixties who received an inactivated influenza vaccine. This chain links TRBV4-2 with TRBJ2-1; D gene unclear. CDR3 in amino acids: CASSQDRNPYNEQFF. The CDR3 DNA follows: TGTGCCAGCAGCCAAGACCGTAACCCCTACAATGAGCAGTTCTTC.